This TCR beta chain was captured in a study of blood T cells in healthy people across ages. Findings of the study overall: CMV status of donors was unknown, possibly confounding expanded clonotype changes. Age showed a roughly linear inverse relationship with TCR beta diversity per million T cells.

Germline V CDR1 and CDR2: SGHTA, FQGNSA. The CDR3 totals 13 residues. V lost 5 bases and J lost 4, with 12 bases in between. With respect to this clonotype: The target antigen is unknown.

The sample providers were healthy Caucasian people from Russia, aged roughly 6 to 90. No fewer than 5 micrograms of total RNA were isolated from every sample. Through a sample-barcoded 5' primer and a J-beta primer mix, a second PCR was run for about 6 to 11 cycles. TCRdb re-called the 5' RACE reads through MiXCR, storing one row per CDR3 protein. In the table there are under 1,000,000 distinct CDR3 sequences, about 42% of which are singletons. The receptor comes from a man older than 75 in good health. The chain has TRBV7-2 and TRBJ2-7; possible D gene TRBD1, 6 bases. Sequenced input: blood. The CDR3: CASSTTGRYEQYF. In DNA form, the CDR3 reads TGTGCCAGCAGCACTACAGGGCGGTACGAGCAGTACTTC.